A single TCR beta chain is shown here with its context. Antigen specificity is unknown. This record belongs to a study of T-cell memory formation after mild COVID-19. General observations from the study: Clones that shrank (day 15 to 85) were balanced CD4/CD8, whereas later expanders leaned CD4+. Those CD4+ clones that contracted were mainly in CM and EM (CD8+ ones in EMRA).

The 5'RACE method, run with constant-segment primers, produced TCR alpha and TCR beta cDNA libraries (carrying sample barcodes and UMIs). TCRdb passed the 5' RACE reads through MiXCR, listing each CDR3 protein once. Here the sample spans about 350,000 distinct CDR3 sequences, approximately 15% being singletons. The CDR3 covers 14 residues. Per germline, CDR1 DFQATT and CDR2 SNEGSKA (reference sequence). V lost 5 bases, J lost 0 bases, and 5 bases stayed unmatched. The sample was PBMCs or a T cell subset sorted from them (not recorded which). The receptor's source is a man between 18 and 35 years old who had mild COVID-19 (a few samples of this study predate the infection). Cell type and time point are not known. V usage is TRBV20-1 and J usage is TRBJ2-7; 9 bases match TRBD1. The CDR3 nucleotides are TGCAGTGCTCAGGGGACAGGGCGCTCCTACGAGCAGTACTTC. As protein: CSAQGTGRSYEQYF.